The 19 T cell receptor beta chains reported below all come from one sample, sequenced in a study of CD4 T cells in relation to SARS-CoV-2 and coronaviruses. The table came from immunoSEQ multiplex PCR; TCRdb's copy has only in-frame clones and leaves some out. The sample comprises roughly 21,000 clones, more than 60% of which are singletons, and about 14% rests with the top ten. Their antigen targets remain unknown. Unexposed donor CD4+ T cells date from about 2011-2019, before the COVID-19 pandemic. Isolation of CD4+ T cells took place after nine to ten days in culture. The specimen sequenced was CD4+ T cells from PBMCs, cultured in vitro. These receptors all stem from a human donor in good health.

This chain uses TRBV5-1 with TRBJ2-5; possibly TRBD1 for D (5 bases). Deletions cut 0 bases from V and 4 bases from J, with 13 bases between. The CDR3 extends over 15 amino acids. Germline CDR1 SGHRS, CDR2 YFSETQ. The CDR3 region is CASSLGGQGTETQYF. The CDR3 DNA is TGCGCCAGCAGCTTGGGGGGCCAGGGTACAGAGACCCAGTACTTC.

This clone turned up a few times. The V gene is TRBV7-9, the J gene TRBJ1-4, with 8 bases aligning to TRBD1. The germline CDR1 and CDR2 sequences are SEHNR and FQNEAQ (reference sequence). J was trimmed by 0 bases and V by 5 bases; bases with no gene match: 2. The CDR3 has 15 residues. CDR3 region: CASSLGQATNEKLFF. CDR3 nucleotide sequence: TGTGCCAGCAGCCTGGGACAGGCAACTAATGAAAAACTGTTTTTT.

The J gene is TRBJ2-7, the V gene TRBV3-1 (or the pseudogene TRBV3-2); unclear D gene. This CDR3 region has 12 residues. V lost 0 bases and J lost 3, with 3 bases in between. Germline CDR1 is LGHDT and CDR2 is YNNKEL (reference sequence). The CDR3 DNA follows: TGTGCCAGCAGCCAAGAGCGCTACGAGCAGTACTTC. Translated: CASSQERYEQYF.

The chain couples TRBV9 to TRBJ2-1; either TRBD1 or TRBD2 may supply D (6 bases each). Germline V gene sequence: CDR1 SGDLS, CDR2 YYNGEE. The CDR3 covers 16 residues. V dropped 0 bases and J dropped 9 bases, with 19 bases sitting between them. For the CDR3, the DNA is TGTGCCAGCAGCGTAGCTAGGGGGAGCCTGGGGGGTGAGCAGTTCTTC. This translates into CASSVARGSLGGEQFF. The entire variable domain, with the rest obtained from reference TRBV9 and TRBJ2-1, is as follows: DSGVTQTPKHLITATGQRVTLRCSPRSGDLSVYWYQQSLDQGLQFLIQYYNGEERAKGNILERFSAQQFPDLHSELNLSSLELGDSALYFCASSVARGSLGGEQFFGPGTRLTVL.

This rearrangement joins TRBV6-6 to TRBJ1-5, with a tentative D call TRBD1 (5 bases). The CDR3 is 13 amino acids. With 8 bases removed from V and 4 bases from J, the gap between germline ends came to 12 bases. Germline V gene sequence: CDR1 MNHNY, CDR2 SVGAGI (reference sequence). The CDR3 loop reads CASLQGRNQPQHF. The CDR3 DNA follows: TGTGCCAGCCTGCAGGGTAGAAATCAGCCCCAGCATTTT.

As for this clone: At the DNA level, this CDR3 is encoded by other sequences in the same sample as well. The chain carries TRBV7-9 and TRBJ1-2; D ambiguous. The CDR3 totals 14 residues. Germline CDR1 reads SEHNR; CDR2 reads FQNEAQ (reference sequence). V lost 0 bases and J lost 2, with 7 bases in between. The CDR3 DNA sequence: TGTGCCAGCAGCTTAGCTTCGGGGAACTATGGCTACACCTTC. Its protein is CASSLASGNYGYTF.

In DNA, the CDR3 is TGTGCCTGGAGTGGCGGACTAGCGGGAGTAACATACGAGCAGTACTTC. This gives the protein CAWSGGLAGVTYEQYF. The chain uses TRBV30 and TRBJ2-7, with TRBD2 matching 13 bases. V shed 1 base and J 4 bases; nucleotides not matched to a gene: 7. CDR1 GTSNPN and CDR2 SVGIG come from the germline V gene (reference sequence). This CDR3 is built from 16 residues.

This clone was observed a single time. This chain joins TRBV21-1 and TRBJ1-2; TRBD1, the table's D call, was not compared with the DNA. TRBV21-1 is marked as a pseudogene. The CDR3 extends over 15 amino acids. The CDR3 bases are TGTGCCAGCAGCAATACCTCGGACAGGAACTATGGCTACACCTTC. As protein: CASSNTSDRNYGYTF.

The chain has TRBV5-1 and TRBJ2-5; 12 bases fit TRBD2. Germline-derived CDR1 and CDR2 are SGHRS and YFSETQ. The CDR3 runs 16 residues. Trimming cost V 0 bases and J 1 base; bases outside gene matches: 1. CDR3 region: CASSLASGRVQETQYF. As DNA, the CDR3 is TGCGCCAGCAGCTTGGCTAGCGGGAGGGTCCAAGAGACCCAGTACTTC.

This clone was seen a few times. The chain has TRBV5-4 and TRBJ2-7; D not resolved. The CDR3 sequence is 15 residues long. Deletions cut 2 bases from V and 3 bases from J, with 15 bases between. Germline V lookup: CDR1 SGHNT, CDR2 YYREEE (reference sequence). The CDR3 region has the DNA TGTGCCAGCAGCTTTAGGACGGCCAATTTCTACGAGCAGTACTTC. This gives the protein CASSFRTANFYEQYF.

This sequence joins TRBV7-3 and TRBJ2-3; 16 bases map to TRBD2. The CDR3 loop spans 21 amino acids. V lost 5 bases, J lost 4 bases, and 18 bases stayed unmatched. Germline CDR1 and CDR2: SGHTA and FQGTGA. CDR3 sequence (DNA): TGTGCCAGCAGCCCGAAGAATACGCCGGGACTAGCGGGAGGGCCTCCAGATACGCAGTATTTT. Translated: CASSPKNTPGLAGGPPDTQYF.

This sequence joins TRBV12-3 or TRBV12-4 and TRBJ1-2; possible D gene TRBD1, 5 bases. Trimming took off 5 bases at V and 8 bases at J, with 9 bases between the two ends. The CDR3 covers 11 residues. The CDR3 coding sequence is TGTGCCAGCAGTCAGGGTGAGGGCTACACCTTC. It codes for CASSQGEGYTF.

This clone was seen more than once but under ten times. The rearrangement links TRBV5-1 to TRBJ1-6; D remains ambiguous. The CDR3 is 16 residues long. The germline V gene encodes CDR1 SGHRS and CDR2 YFSETQ. The V gene lost 0 bases and the J gene lost 5 bases, with 12 bases spanning the gap. The CDR3 DNA reads TGCGCCAGCAGCTTGGCCCCCTTGGGCAATAATTCACCCCTCCACTTT. Translation: CASSLAPLGNNSPLHF.

This sequence joins TRBV4-3 and TRBJ2-3; 10 bases are a match to TRBD2. This CDR3 has 16 residues. With V trimmed by 3 bases and J by 5 bases, 8 bases remained unmatched. CDR1 and CDR2 (germline): LGHNA, YSLEER. The DNA of the CDR3 is TGCGCCAGCAGCCATTCTCTAGCGGGAGAGGTAGATACGCAGTATTTT. It translates to CASSHSLAGEVDTQYF.

This rearrangement joins TRBV11-2 to TRBJ2-2; D gene ambiguous. This CDR3 is 15 amino acids long. The V gene lost 5 bases and the J gene lost 1 base, with 11 bases spanning the gap. The V gene's germline CDR1 is SGHAT and CDR2 FQNNGV. The CDR3 DNA reads as TGTGCCAGCAGCGGCGCGGTTGGGAACACCGGGGAGCTGTTTTTT. Its protein product is CASSGAVGNTGELFF.

This clone was counted once. J is TRBJ2-7 and V is TRBV6-6; 7 bases are a match to TRBD1. The germline gives CDR1 MNHNY, CDR2 SVGAGI (reference sequence). With 8 bases clipped from V and 5 bases from J, the junction kept 3 bases outside the gene matches. The CDR3 loop spans 11 amino acids. The CDR3 region is CASRDRDEQYF. The CDR3 bases are TGTGCCAGCCGAGACAGGGACGAGCAGTACTTC.

This clone has a handful of counts. The chain carries TRBV19 and TRBJ1-4; D ambiguous. Germline V CDR1 and CDR2: LNHDA, SQIVND (reference sequence). This CDR3 spans 13 amino acids. Between the trimmed V and J ends, which lost 8 bases and 8 bases, there was a span of 15 bases. This CDR3 is CASSDQIGEKLFF. The CDR3 DNA is TGTGCCAGTTCGGACCAAATAGGGGAAAAACTGTTTTTT.

The chain carries TRBV15 and TRBJ1-1; D gene ambiguous. This CDR3 spans 15 amino acids. Trimming removed 5 bases at V and 0 bases at J, with 13 bases between. The germline V gene encodes CDR1 LNHNV and CDR2 YYDKDF (reference sequence). The CDR3 loop is CATSAWRGMNTEAFF. The CDR3 DNA sequence: TGTGCCACCAGCGCTTGGCGGGGAATGAACACTGAAGCTTTCTTT.

V gene TRBV3-1 (or the pseudogene TRBV3-2) combines with J gene TRBJ2-3; unclear D gene. V was cut by 3 bases and J by 5 bases, with 15 bases left in between. Germline CDR1 reads LGHDT; CDR2 reads YNNKEL (reference sequence). The length of the CDR3 is 15 residues. Here the CDR3 DNA reads TGTGCCAGCAGCCATGGCGGCCAAGCTCGAGATACGCAGTATTTT. Protein sequence: CASSHGGQARDTQYF.